Below are 30 T cell receptor beta chains sequenced from a single sample in a study of OX40 agonist ivuxolimab in advanced cancers. Sequencing was performed with immunoSEQ multiplex PCR; in TCRdb, only in-frame clones are kept and a portion is missing. The repertoire has about 42,000 clones, over 75% of them found once; the top ten carry roughly 23%. The sample here was CD4+ or CD8+ T cells sorted from blood, taken in a trial of the OX40 agonist ivuxolimab. These receptors were taken from an adult with an advanced solid tumor such as melanoma, head and neck, liver or kidney cancer.

This clone was seen a few times. The rearrangement joins TRBV4-3 to TRBJ2-7, with D uncertain. Per germline, CDR1 LGHNA and CDR2 YSLEER. Deletions cut 1 base from V and 0 bases from J, with 10 bases between. The CDR3 consists of 15 residues. The CDR3 reads CASSQAPASSYEQYF. CDR3 DNA sequence: TGCGCCAGCAGCCAAGCTCCCGCGAGCTCCTACGAGCAGTACTTC.

This chain joins TRBV5-1 and TRBJ2-7; the D is unclear. CDR1 is SGHRS and CDR2 is YFSETQ in the germline V gene. The CDR3 spans 15 residues. V was clipped by 0 bases and J by 2 bases, with 12 bases between them. The DNA for the CDR3 is TGCGCCAGCAGCTTGGCCCTGGAGAGAACCTACGAGCAGTACTTC. Translating gives CASSLALERTYEQYF. The variable domain in full, completed from reference TRBV5-1 and TRBJ2-7, reads KAGVTQTPRYLIKTRGQQVTLSCSPISGHRSVSWYQQTPGQGLQFLFEYFSETQRNKGNFPGRFSGRQFSNSRSEMNVSTLELGDSALYLCASSLALERTYEQYFGPGTRLTVT.

The rearrangement joins TRBV19 to TRBJ1-6; 10 bases match TRBD1. Trimming removed 5 bases from V and 9 bases from J; junction bases left unmatched: 4. The CDR3 has 14 residues. Germline loops: CDR1 LNHDA, CDR2 SQIVND (reference sequence). CDR3 coding DNA: TGTGCCAGTAGTTTCGACAGGGGGCTTTCACCCCTCCACTTT. This gives the protein CASSFDRGLSPLHF.

This chain links TRBV12-5 with TRBJ1-2; 8 nucleotides align to TRBD1. CDR1 LGHNT and CDR2 FRNRAP come from the germline V gene. The CDR3 covers 15 residues. V trimming: 7 bases; J trimming: 2 bases; junction bases outside the gene matches: 9. CDR3 nucleotides: TGTGCTAGTGAACTTTGGACAGGGCTCAACTATGGCTACACCTTC. Encoded protein: CASELWTGLNYGYTF.

The V gene is TRBV28, the J gene TRBJ1-1, with D uncertain. Trimming removed 7 bases at V and 0 bases at J, with 12 bases between. CDR1 is MDHEN, CDR2 SYDVKM, per germline. The CDR3 is made up of 14 amino acids. The CDR3 here is CASTPSSLNTEAFF. The CDR3 region has the DNA TGTGCCAGCACCCCGTCCAGTCTGAACACTGAAGCTTTCTTT.

The chain combines TRBV28 with TRBJ2-1, with TRBD2 matching over 8 bases. Germline values: CDR1 MDHEN, CDR2 SYDVKM. The CDR3 sequence is 13 residues long. The CDR3 region has the DNA TGTGCTGCACGCGGACGGGGGGGCAATGAGCAGTTCTTC. Protein sequence: CAARGRGGNEQFF.

This clone has only a few counts. The chain combines TRBV7-6 with TRBJ2-1, with 14 bases aligning to TRBD2. The CDR3 spans 17 residues. Germline V lookup: CDR1 SGHVS, CDR2 FNYEAQ. V shed 4 bases and J 9 bases; nucleotides not matched to a gene: 11. In nucleotides, the CDR3 is TGTGCCAGCAGCTCCCCTGTGGGACTAGCGGGAGAGCGTGAGCAGTTCTTC. Translating it yields CASSSPVGLAGEREQFF.

The chain has TRBV2 and TRBJ1-3; D is ambiguous. The CDR3 is 15 amino acids. Trimming removed 1 base from V and 0 bases from J, with 7 bases in between. CDR1 and CDR2 from the germline V gene are SNHLY and FYNNEI. The DNA for the CDR3 is TGTGCCAGCAGTGAAGGGGCTTACTCTGGAAACACCATATATTTT. Translating gives CASSEGAYSGNTIYF.

Only one count was recorded for this clone. V is TRBV4-1 and J is TRBJ2-5, with D perhaps TRBD1 or TRBD2 (5 bases each). Germline V gene lookup returns CDR1 MGHRA and CDR2 YSYEKL. Trimming took off 1 base at V and 0 bases at J, with 12 bases between the two ends. The length of the CDR3 is 16 residues. The DNA of the CDR3 is TGCGCCAGCAGCCAAGTGGAGGACATGTACCAAGAGACCCAGTACTTC. Its translation is CASSQVEDMYQETQYF.

The rearrangement links TRBV9 to TRBJ2-1; 8 nucleotides line up with TRBD1. The J segment lost 5 bases and the V segment lost 2 bases, leaving 6 bases of the junction unmatched. In germline, CDR1 is SGDLS, CDR2 YYNGEE. The CDR3 runs 15 residues. CDR3 amino acids: CASSVGQAQHNEQFF. The DNA of the CDR3 is TGTGCCAGCAGCGTGGGACAGGCCCAACACAATGAGCAGTTCTTC.

The rearrangement joins TRBV11-1 to TRBJ2-2; 7 bases align to TRBD2. With 5 bases clipped from V and 8 bases from J, the junction kept 11 bases outside the gene matches. The CDR3 extends over 15 amino acids. CDR1 and CDR2 (germline): SGHAT, FQDESV (reference sequence). The CDR3 protein is CASSPTFGAGGELFF. In DNA, the CDR3 is TGTGCCAGCAGCCCGACGTTTGGAGCGGGGGGGGAGCTGTTTTTT.

The V call is TRBV19, the J call TRBJ1-2; D is uncertain. V lost 5 bases and J 4 bases, leaving 5 bases between the germline ends. CDR1 and CDR2 (germline): LNHDA, SQIVND (reference sequence). This CDR3 comprises 11 residues. The CDR3 loop reads CASSESYGYTF. The CDR3 bases are TGTGCCAGTAGTGAGTCCTATGGCTACACCTTC.

The V call is TRBV28, the J call TRBJ1-1, with D perhaps matching TRBD1 (5 bases). CDR3 length: 17 amino acids. Germline lookup yields CDR1 MDHEN and CDR2 SYDVKM. The germline V and J ends were trimmed by 6 bases and 0 bases, with 20 bases remaining between them. The DNA for the CDR3 is TGTGCCAGCAGCACTGGGACCGCCACCCTTTTGAACACTGAAGCTTTCTTT. Translation gives CASSTGTATLLNTEAFF.

This rearrangement joins TRBV7-3 to TRBJ1-1; D is unresolved. There are 15 residues in the CDR3. V was shortened by 5 bases and J by 4 bases, with 17 bases between the two germline ends. Germline CDR1 SGHTA, CDR2 FQGTGA. In DNA, the CDR3 is TGTGCCAGCAGCCTTAGGCCAGTCGGAGGCACTGAAGCTTTCTTT. As protein: CASSLRPVGGTEAFF.

The table lists this clone with a count of one. V usage is TRBV14 and J usage is TRBJ1-3; D possibly corresponds to TRBD1 (6 bases). This CDR3 spans 15 amino acids. Between the trimmed V and J ends, which lost 5 bases and 0 bases, there was a span of 11 bases. The germline CDR1 and CDR2 sequences are SGHDN and FVKESK. The CDR3 sequence: CASSTDRTSGNTIYF. For the CDR3, the DNA is TGTGCCAGCAGCACTGACAGGACCTCTGGAAACACCATATATTTT.

This clone was counted a few times. The chain employs TRBV27 and TRBJ1-5; 7 positions agree with TRBD1. Trimming removed 5 bases from V and 3 bases from J; junction bases left unmatched: 4. The CDR3 extends over 14 amino acids. Germline assignment: CDR1 MNHEY and CDR2 SMNVEV (reference sequence). The CDR3: CASSPTGYNQPQHF. The CDR3 DNA reads TGTGCCAGCAGTCCGACAGGGTACAATCAGCCCCAGCATTTT.

The J gene is TRBJ1-1, the V gene TRBV5-6, with a possible D match to TRBD1 (5 bases). This CDR3 has 14 residues. Germline-derived CDR1 and CDR2 are SGHDT and YYEEEE. Trimming shortened V by 3 bases and J by 0 bases, and 9 bases separated the two germline ends. The CDR3 DNA follows: TGTGCCAGCAGCTGGGGCGGGTTGAACACTGAAGCTTTCTTT. The encoded protein is CASSWGGLNTEAFF.

This clone has just a few counts. V is TRBV27 and J is TRBJ2-3; D is ambiguous. V gave up 6 bases and J gave up 1 base, with 11 bases separating them. This CDR3 is built from 14 residues. Germline V lookup: CDR1 MNHEY, CDR2 SMNVEV (reference sequence). CDR3 residues: CASSLQDGTDTQYF. CDR3 sequence (DNA): TGTGCCAGCAGCCTCCAAGATGGCACAGATACGCAGTATTTT.

The V gene is TRBV4-1, the J gene TRBJ2-1; 13 bases are shared with TRBD2. The ends lost 0 bases at V and 9 bases at J; junction bases unmatched: 8. In germline, CDR1 is MGHRA, CDR2 YSYEKL. The CDR3 is 17 residues long. The CDR3 spells CASSQEYGLAGVSEQFF. DNA of the CDR3: TGCGCCAGCAGCCAAGAGTATGGACTAGCGGGAGTCAGTGAGCAGTTCTTC.

This chain links TRBV19 with TRBJ2-7; D is ambiguous. The CDR3 is 13 amino acids. V was clipped by 5 bases and J by 0 bases, with 8 bases between them. Germline loops: CDR1 LNHDA, CDR2 SQIVND (reference sequence). The CDR3 nucleotides are TGTGCCAGTAGTCCGAAGGCCTCCTACGAGCAGTACTTC. Protein sequence: CASSPKASYEQYF.

The rearrangement joins TRBV28 to TRBJ2-3; 8 bases map to TRBD2. The trim removed 5 bases at V and 0 bases at J, leaving 4 bases unmatched. The CDR3 spans 15 residues. Germline V gene sequence: CDR1 MDHEN, CDR2 SYDVKM. CDR3 loop: CASSGLARSTDTQYF. The CDR3 region has the DNA TGTGCCAGCAGTGGACTAGCCCGTAGCACAGATACGCAGTATTTT.

The chain recombines TRBV10-3 with TRBJ1-4, with D possibly TRBD1 on 5 matching bases. V was clipped by 3 bases and J by 5 bases, with 13 bases between them. Germline-derived CDR1 and CDR2 are ENHRY and SYGVKD. This CDR3 is 15 amino acids long. The CDR3 DNA follows: TGTGCCATCAGTGAACCGGGGACGGGAAATGAAAAACTGTTTTTT. It codes for CAISEPGTGNEKLFF.

This chain connects TRBV7-6 to TRBJ2-1; 10 bases match TRBD2. The CDR3 totals 18 residues. Looked up from germline, CDR1 is SGHVS and CDR2 is FNYEAQ. The junction had 6 bases not matched to a gene; V was cut back by 1 base and J by 0 bases. CDR3 in DNA: TGTGCCAGCAGCTTAGTGTCTAGCGGGGGAAGCTCCTACAATGAGCAGTTCTTC. It yields the protein CASSLVSSGGSSYNEQFF.

The chain combines TRBV4-1 with TRBJ2-5; D may be TRBD1 (5 bases). This CDR3 has 13 residues. Per germline, CDR1 MGHRA and CDR2 YSYEKL. With 7 bases removed from V and 4 bases from J, the gap between germline ends came to 13 bases. The CDR3 DNA reads TGCGCCAGCAACCAGGGTTGGGGAGAGACCCAGTACTTC. It specifies CASNQGWGETQYF.

In its sample, this clone was seen a few times. V gene TRBV9 combines with J gene TRBJ1-3; TRBD1 might be the D (6 bases). This CDR3 has 15 residues. Germline CDR1 SGDLS, CDR2 YYNGEE. V gave up 3 bases and J gave up 0 bases, with 10 bases separating them. In DNA, the CDR3 is TGTGCCAGCAGCGAGACAGGTTTCTCTGGAAACACCATATATTTT. Amino acids: CASSETGFSGNTIYF. Drawing the rest from reference TRBV9 and TRBJ1-3, the complete variable domain is DSGVTQTPKHLITATGQRVTLRCSPRSGDLSVYWYQQSLDQGLQFLIQYYNGEERAKGNILERFSAQQFPDLHSELNLSSLELGDSALYFCASSETGFSGNTIYFGEGSWLTVV.

This clone was seen a single time. This rearrangement joins TRBV7-8 to TRBJ1-2; D is undetermined. The CDR3 length is 12 residues. Germline CDR1 SGHVS, CDR2 FQNEAQ. The V end was cut by 3 bases, the J end by 4 bases, with 6 bases between. CDR3 sequence reads: CASSFDGYGYTF. CDR3 nucleotides: TGTGCCAGCAGCTTTGACGGCTATGGCTACACCTTC.

This clone appeared a few times. The chain has TRBV27 and TRBJ1-5; D remains unclear. This CDR3 has 14 amino acids. Trimming shortened V by 3 bases and J by 3 bases, and 9 bases separated the two germline ends. Germline lookup yields CDR1 MNHEY and CDR2 SMNVEV (reference sequence). CDR3 residues: CASSFYRDNQPQHF. In DNA form, the CDR3 reads TGTGCCAGCAGTTTCTATAGGGACAATCAGCCCCAGCATTTT.

The chain links TRBV10-2 to TRBJ2-7; TRBD2 is a possible D gene (5 bases). There are 16 residues in the CDR3. The V and J ends lost 3 bases and 2 bases respectively, with 17 bases between them. Germline V gene sequence: CDR1 WSHSY, CDR2 SAAADI. For the CDR3, the DNA is TGCGCCAGCAGTGATCCGGTAGGACTCGCCACCTACGAGCAGTACTTC. Its protein is CASSDPVGLATYEQYF.

In DNA form, the CDR3 reads TGTGCCAGCAGCCCCTCCGTGGGAGGGCCTACAGAGCAGTACTTC. This sequence encodes CASSPSVGGPTEQYF. This sequence joins TRBV7-7 and TRBJ2-7; 7 bases are a match to TRBD2. The length of the CDR3 is 15 residues. Germline V lookup: CDR1 SSHAT, CDR2 FNYEAQ (reference sequence). The ends lost 5 bases at V and 7 bases at J; junction bases unmatched: 14.

The chain uses TRBV27 and TRBJ2-3; 10 nucleotides align to TRBD2. Germline loops: CDR1 MNHEY, CDR2 SMNVEV (reference sequence). Trimming took 3 bases from V and 3 from J; bases not matched to a gene: 0. The CDR3 is 14 amino acids. The CDR3 loop is CASSFSGRTDTQYF. CDR3 nucleotides: TGTGCCAGCAGTTTTAGCGGGAGGACAGATACGCAGTATTTT.